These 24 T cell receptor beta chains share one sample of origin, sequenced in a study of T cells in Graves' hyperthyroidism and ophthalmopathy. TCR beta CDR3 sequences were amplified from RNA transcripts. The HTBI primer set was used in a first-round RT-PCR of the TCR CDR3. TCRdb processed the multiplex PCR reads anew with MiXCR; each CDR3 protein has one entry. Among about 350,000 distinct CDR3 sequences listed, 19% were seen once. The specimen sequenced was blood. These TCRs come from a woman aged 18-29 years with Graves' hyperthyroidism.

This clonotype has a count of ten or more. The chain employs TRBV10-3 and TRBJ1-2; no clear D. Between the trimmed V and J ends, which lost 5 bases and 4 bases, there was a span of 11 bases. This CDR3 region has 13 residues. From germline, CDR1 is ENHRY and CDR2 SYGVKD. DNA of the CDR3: TGTGCCATCAGTATCACATGGGGCTATGGCTACACCTTC. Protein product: CAISITWGYGYTF.

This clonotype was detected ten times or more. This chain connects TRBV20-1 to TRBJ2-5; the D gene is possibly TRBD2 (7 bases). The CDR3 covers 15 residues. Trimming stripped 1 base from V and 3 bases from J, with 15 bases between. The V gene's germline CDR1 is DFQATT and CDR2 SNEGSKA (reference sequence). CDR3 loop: CSARGAGGREETQYF. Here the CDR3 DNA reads TGCAGTGCTAGAGGCGCCGGGGGGCGTGAAGAGACCCAGTACTTC.

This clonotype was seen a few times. CDR3 bases: TGTGCCAGCAGTGAATTAGGGGGGAACGGAGAGCAGTACTTC. Translating it yields CASSELGGNGEQYF. The chain has TRBV25-1 and TRBJ2-7, with D possibly being TRBD1 or TRBD2 (6 bases each). V lost 1 base and J 7 bases, leaving 14 bases between the germline ends. This CDR3 spans 14 amino acids. Germline assignment: CDR1 MGHDK and CDR2 SYGVNS.

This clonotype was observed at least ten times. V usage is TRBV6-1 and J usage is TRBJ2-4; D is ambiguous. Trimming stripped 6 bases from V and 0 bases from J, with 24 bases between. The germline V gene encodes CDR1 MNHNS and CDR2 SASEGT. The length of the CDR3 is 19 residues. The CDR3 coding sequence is TGTGCCAGCAGACATCGGATCCGGACGGACGATATAGCCAAAAACATTCAGTACTTC. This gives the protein CASRHRIRTDDIAKNIQYF.

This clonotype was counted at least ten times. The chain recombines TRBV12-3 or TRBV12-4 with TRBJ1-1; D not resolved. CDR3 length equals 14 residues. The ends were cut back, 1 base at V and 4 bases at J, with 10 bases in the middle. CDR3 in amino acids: CASSLVSRATEAFF. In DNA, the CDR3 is TGTGCCAGCAGTTTAGTTTCCCGGGCCACTGAAGCTTTCTTT.

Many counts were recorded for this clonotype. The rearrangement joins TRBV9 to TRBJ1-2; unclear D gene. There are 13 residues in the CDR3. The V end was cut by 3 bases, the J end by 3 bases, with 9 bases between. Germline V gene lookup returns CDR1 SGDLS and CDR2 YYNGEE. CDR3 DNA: TGTGCCAGCAGCGACGGGGTGGACTATGGCTACACCTTC. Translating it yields CASSDGVDYGYTF.

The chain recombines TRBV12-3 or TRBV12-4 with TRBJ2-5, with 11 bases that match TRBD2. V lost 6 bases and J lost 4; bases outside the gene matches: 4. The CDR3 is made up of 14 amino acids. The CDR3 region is CASSDTSGGETQYF. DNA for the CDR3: TGTGCCAGCAGCGATACTAGCGGGGGAGAGACCCAGTACTTC.

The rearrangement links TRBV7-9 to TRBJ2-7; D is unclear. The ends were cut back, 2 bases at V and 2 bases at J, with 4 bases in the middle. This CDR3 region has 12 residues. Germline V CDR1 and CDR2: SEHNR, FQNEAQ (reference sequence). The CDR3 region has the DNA TGTGCCAGCAGCTTAAAAGCCTACGAGCAGTACTTC. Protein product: CASSLKAYEQYF. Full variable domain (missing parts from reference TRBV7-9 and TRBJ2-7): DTGVSQNPRHKITKRGQNVTFRCDPISEHNRLYWYRQTLGQGPEFLTYFQNEAQLEKSRLLSDRFSAERPKGSFSTLEIQRTEQGDSAMYLCASSLKAYEQYFGPGTRLTVT.

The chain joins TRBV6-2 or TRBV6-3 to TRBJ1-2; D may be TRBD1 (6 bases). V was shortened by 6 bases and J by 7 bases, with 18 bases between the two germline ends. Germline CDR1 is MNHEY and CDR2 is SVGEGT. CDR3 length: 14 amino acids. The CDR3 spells CASRADGGSCGYTF. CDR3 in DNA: TGTGCCAGCAGGGCCGACGGGGGCTCCTGTGGCTACACCTTC.

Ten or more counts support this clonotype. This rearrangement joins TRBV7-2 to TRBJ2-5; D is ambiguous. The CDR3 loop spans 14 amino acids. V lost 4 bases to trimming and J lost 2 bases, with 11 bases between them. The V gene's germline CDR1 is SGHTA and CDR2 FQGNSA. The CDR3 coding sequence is TGTGCCAGCAGCTATGGGTCACAGCAAGAGACCCAGTACTTC. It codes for CASSYGSQQETQYF.

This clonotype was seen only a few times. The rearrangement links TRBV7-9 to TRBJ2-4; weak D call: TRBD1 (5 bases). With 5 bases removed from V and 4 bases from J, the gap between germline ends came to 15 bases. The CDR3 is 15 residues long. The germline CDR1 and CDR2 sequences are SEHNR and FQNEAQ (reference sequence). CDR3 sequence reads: CASSPRPDIKNIQYF. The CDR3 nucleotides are TGTGCCAGCAGCCCTAGGCCGGACATTAAAAACATTCAGTACTTC. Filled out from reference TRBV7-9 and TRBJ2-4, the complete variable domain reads DTGVSQNPRHKITKRGQNVTFRCDPISEHNRLYWYRQTLGQGPEFLTYFQNEAQLEKSRLLSDRFSAERPKGSFSTLEIQRTEQGDSAMYLCASSPRPDIKNIQYFGAGTRLSVL.

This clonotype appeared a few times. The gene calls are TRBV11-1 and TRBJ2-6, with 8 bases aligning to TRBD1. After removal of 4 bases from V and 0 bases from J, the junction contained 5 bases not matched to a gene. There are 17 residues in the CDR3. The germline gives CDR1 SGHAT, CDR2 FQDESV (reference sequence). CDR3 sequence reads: CASSSRGRTSGANVLTF. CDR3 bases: TGTGCCAGCAGCTCCAGGGGGCGGACCTCTGGGGCCAACGTCCTGACTTTC.

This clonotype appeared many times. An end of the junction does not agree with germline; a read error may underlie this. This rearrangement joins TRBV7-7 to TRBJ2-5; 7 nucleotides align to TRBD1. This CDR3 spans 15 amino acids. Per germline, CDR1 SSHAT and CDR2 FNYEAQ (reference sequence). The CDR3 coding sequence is TGTGCTAGCAGCAACAAACAGGGGTGGGGAGAGACCCAGTACTTC. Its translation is CASSNKQGWGETQYF. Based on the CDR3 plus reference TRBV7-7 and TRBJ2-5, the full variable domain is GAGVSQSPRYKVTKRGQDVTLRCDPISSHATLYWYQQALGQGPEFLTYFNYEAQPDKSGLPSDRFSAERPEGSISTLTIQRTEQRDSAMYRCASSNKQGWGETQYFGPGTRLLVL.

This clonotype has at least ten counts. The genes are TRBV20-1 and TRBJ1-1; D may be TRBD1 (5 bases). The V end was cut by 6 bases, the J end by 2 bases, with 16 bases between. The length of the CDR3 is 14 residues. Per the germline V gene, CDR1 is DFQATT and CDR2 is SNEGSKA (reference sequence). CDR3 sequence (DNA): TGCAGTGCCCTCTCGTGGAGGGGCAACACTGAAGCTTTCTTT. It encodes CSALSWRGNTEAFF.

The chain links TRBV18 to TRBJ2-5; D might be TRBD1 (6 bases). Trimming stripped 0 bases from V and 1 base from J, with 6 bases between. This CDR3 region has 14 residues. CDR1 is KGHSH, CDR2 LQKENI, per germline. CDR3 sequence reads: CASSPPTGQETQYF. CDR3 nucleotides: TGTGCCAGCTCACCACCGACAGGCCAAGAGACCCAGTACTTC.

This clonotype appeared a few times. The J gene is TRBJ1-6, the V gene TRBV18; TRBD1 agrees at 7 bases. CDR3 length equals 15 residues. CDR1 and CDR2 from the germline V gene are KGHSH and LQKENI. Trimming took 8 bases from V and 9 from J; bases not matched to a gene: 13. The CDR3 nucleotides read TGTGCCAGCAAGATTGGGCAGGGGGTACGTTCACCCCTCCACTTT. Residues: CASKIGQGVRSPLHF.

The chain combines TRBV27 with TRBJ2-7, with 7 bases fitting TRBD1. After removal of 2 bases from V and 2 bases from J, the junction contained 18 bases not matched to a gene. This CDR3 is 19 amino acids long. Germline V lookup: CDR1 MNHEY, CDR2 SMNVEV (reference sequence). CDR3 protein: CASSLEGPGTAQGAYEQYF. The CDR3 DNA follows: TGTGCCAGCAGTTTAGAGGGCCCTGGGACAGCCCAAGGGGCCTACGAGCAGTACTTC.

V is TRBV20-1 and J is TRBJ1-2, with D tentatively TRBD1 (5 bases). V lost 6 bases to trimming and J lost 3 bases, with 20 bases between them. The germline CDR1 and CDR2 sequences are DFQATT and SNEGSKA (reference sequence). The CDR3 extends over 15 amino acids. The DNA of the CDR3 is TGCAGTGCAAACAAACCGGGACGGCCAGACTATGGCTACACCTTC. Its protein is CSANKPGRPDYGYTF.

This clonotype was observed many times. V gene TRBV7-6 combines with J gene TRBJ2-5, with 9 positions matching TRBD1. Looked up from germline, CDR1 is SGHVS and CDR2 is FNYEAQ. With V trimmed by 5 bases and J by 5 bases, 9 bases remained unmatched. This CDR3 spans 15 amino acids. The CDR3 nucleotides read TGTGCCAGCAGCACATGGGACAGGGCGTCCGAGACCCAGTACTTC. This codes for CASSTWDRASETQYF.

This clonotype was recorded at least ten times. The CDR3, as DNA: TGCAGTGCTAGAGATCTCCGACAGGGGGCCATGGGGGAGCAGTACTTC. It codes for CSARDLRQGAMGEQYF. The rearrangement joins TRBV20-1 to TRBJ2-7; the match to TRBD1 covers 10 bases. The V gene end was trimmed by 0 bases and the J gene end by 7 bases; junction bases not matched to a gene: 12. CDR1 DFQATT and CDR2 SNEGSKA come from the germline V gene (reference sequence). The CDR3 is 16 amino acids.

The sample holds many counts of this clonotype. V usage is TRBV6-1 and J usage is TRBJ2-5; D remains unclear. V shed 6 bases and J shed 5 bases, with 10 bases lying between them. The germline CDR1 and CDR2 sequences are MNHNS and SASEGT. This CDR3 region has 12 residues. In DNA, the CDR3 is TGTGCCAGCAGGTCCTCTGCGGAGACCCAGTACTTC. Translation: CASRSSAETQYF.

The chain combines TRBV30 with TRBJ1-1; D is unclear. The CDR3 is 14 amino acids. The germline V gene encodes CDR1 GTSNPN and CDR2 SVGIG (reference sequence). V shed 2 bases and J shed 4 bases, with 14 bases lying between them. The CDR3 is CAWSRVRSSTEAFF. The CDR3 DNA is TGTGCCTGGAGTAGGGTGCGTTCGAGCACTGAAGCTTTCTTT.

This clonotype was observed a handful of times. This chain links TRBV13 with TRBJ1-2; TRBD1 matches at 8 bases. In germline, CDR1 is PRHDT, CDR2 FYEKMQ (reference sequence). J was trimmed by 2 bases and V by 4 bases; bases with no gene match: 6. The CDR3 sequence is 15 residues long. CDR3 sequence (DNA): TGTGCCAGCAGCTCACCCCGGGACAGGAACTATGGCTACACCTTC. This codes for CASSSPRDRNYGYTF. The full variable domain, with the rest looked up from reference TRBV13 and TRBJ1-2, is AAGVIQSPRHLIKEKRETATLKCYPIPRHDTVYWYQQGPGQDPQFLISFYEKMQSDKGSIPDRFSAQQFSDYHSELNMSSLELGDSALYFCASSSPRDRNYGYTFGSGTRLTVV.

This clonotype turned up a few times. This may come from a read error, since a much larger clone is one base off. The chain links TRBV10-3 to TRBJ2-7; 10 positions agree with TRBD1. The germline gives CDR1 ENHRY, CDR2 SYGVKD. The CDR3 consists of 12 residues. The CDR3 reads CTIRTGGDEQYF. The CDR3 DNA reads TGTACCATCAGGACAGGGGGGGACGAGCAGTACTTC.